A selection of T cell receptor beta chains follows, all from one sample in a study of blood T cell repertoires in COVID-19. Sequenced by immunoSEQ multiplex PCR; TCRdb stores in-frame clones only, minus some. The table includes roughly 76,000 clones, about 69% detected once. Specimen: peripheral blood. These receptors were taken from a man between 65 and 79 years old with acute or convalescent COVID-19. Both conserved end residues are part of each CDR3. Fields, in order: CDR3 length, J gene, D gene, V gene, CDR3 protein. A D gene is named only where the DNA matches it firmly.

length: 14; J: TRBJ2-1; D: TRBD2; V: TRBV19; CDR3: CASSIGLAINEQFF
length: 16; J: TRBJ2-3; D: TRBD2; V: TRBV7-6; CDR3: CASSLETSGGGGTQYF
length: 13; J: TRBJ2-3; D: -; V: TRBV27; CDR3: CASSLSGGDTQYF
length: 11; J: TRBJ1-2; D: -; V: TRBV3-1/TRBV3-2; CDR3: CASSALHGYTF
length: 14; J: TRBJ1-4; D: -; V: TRBV19; CDR3: CASSPRLANEKLFF
length: 15; J: TRBJ2-3; D: TRBD2; V: TRBV3-1/TRBV3-2; CDR3: CASTSTSGSTDTQYF
length: 13; J: TRBJ2-7; D: -; V: TRBV10-1; CDR3: CASSLGGGNEQYF
length: 15; J: TRBJ1-5; D: TRBD1; V: TRBV19; CDR3: CASSIPRGPYRPQHF
length: 15; J: TRBJ1-4; D: -; V: TRBV6-5; CDR3: CASSSRPGYNEKLFF
length: 13; J: TRBJ1-5; D: TRBD1; V: TRBV6-5; CDR3: CASSRQGGQPQHF
length: 14; J: TRBJ1-1; D: TRBD1; V: TRBV28; CDR3: CASSFMTGTTEAFF
length: 14; J: TRBJ2-7; D: -; V: TRBV28; CDR3: CASSNPGRSYEQYF
length: 15; J: TRBJ2-1; D: TRBD2; V: TRBV9; CDR3: CASSSGTSVQSEQFF
length: 14; J: TRBJ2-1; D: -; V: TRBV6-5; CDR3: CASSLPGSYNEQFF
length: 12; J: TRBJ2-1; D: -; V: TRBV2; CDR3: CASSGDIYEQFF
length: 13; J: TRBJ2-2; D: -; V: TRBV28; CDR3: CASRHQGWWELFF
length: 17; J: TRBJ2-2; D: TRBD1; V: TRBV11-2; CDR3: CASSLPRGQGNTGELFF
length: 15; J: TRBJ1-2; D: -; V: TRBV5-4; CDR3: CASSLATQGIAGYTF
length: 13; J: TRBJ2-1; D: -; V: TRBV7-3; CDR3: CASSLMVESEQFF
length: 14; J: TRBJ1-5; D: -; V: TRBV27; CDR3: CASSLDRLYQPQHF
length: 11; J: TRBJ1-4; D: -; V: TRBV12-3/TRBV12-4; CDR3: CASSFGEKLFF
length: 14; J: TRBJ2-7; D: -; V: TRBV7-3; CDR3: CASSLQGSSYEQYF
length: 13; J: TRBJ2-7; D: -; V: TRBV6-2/TRBV6-3; CDR3: CASSYSRAYEQYF
length: 16; J: TRBJ1-5; D: -; V: TRBV28; CDR3: CASSHSEGGSNQPQHF
length: 20; J: TRBJ2-1; D: TRBD2; V: TRBV3-1/TRBV3-2; CDR3: CASSQEGGGLRPFRRNEQFF
length: 16; J: TRBJ1-5; D: TRBD1; V: TRBV19; CDR3: CASKGDRAEGNQPQHF
length: 14; J: TRBJ2-1; D: -; V: TRBV5-1; CDR3: CASRTSSGNNEQFF
length: 17; J: TRBJ2-7; D: -; V: TRBV19; CDR3: CASSMPPSGTLSGEQYF
length: 14; J: TRBJ2-7; D: -; V: TRBV5-1; CDR3: CASSSNIGGYEQYF
length: 15; J: TRBJ2-7; D: TRBD1; V: TRBV5-5; CDR3: CASSLVQGEPYEQYF
length: 16; J: TRBJ2-3; D: TRBD1; V: TRBV5-1; CDR3: CASSMGQGADTDTQYF
length: 13; J: TRBJ1-1; D: -; V: TRBV5-4; CDR3: CASSLAGNTEAFF
length: 16; J: TRBJ1-5; D: TRBD1; V: TRBV5-6; CDR3: CASSLGVGTDNQPQHF
length: 13; J: TRBJ1-2; D: -; V: TRBV6-1; CDR3: CASSEGGHLGYTF
length: 17; J: TRBJ2-3; D: TRBD2; V: TRBV29-1; CDR3: CSVVRDTSGSRTDTQYF
length: 13; J: TRBJ2-7; D: -; V: TRBV9; CDR3: CASGSGYSYEQYF
length: 12; J: TRBJ1-3; D: -; V: TRBV28; CDR3: CASSLRANTIYF
length: 13; J: TRBJ2-5; D: -; V: TRBV9; CDR3: CASSPGSQETQYF
length: 13; J: TRBJ2-7; D: -; V: TRBV19; CDR3: CASSRGSLLEQYF
length: 14; J: TRBJ2-5; D: -; V: TRBV28; CDR3: CASSQNTNQETQYF
length: 19; J: TRBJ2-7; D: TRBD2; V: TRBV7-9; CDR3: CASSFPGLAGGSYSYEQYF
length: 14; J: TRBJ2-2; D: TRBD1; V: TRBV7-3; CDR3: CASSRTGFTGELFF
length: 15; J: TRBJ1-5; D: TRBD1; V: TRBV27; CDR3: CASRRTGGSHQPQHF
length: 14; J: TRBJ2-7; D: TRBD2; V: TRBV9; CDR3: CASSVGGRFYEQYF
length: 15; J: TRBJ2-2; D: -; V: TRBV5-4; CDR3: CASQEDTWNTGELFF
length: 12; J: TRBJ1-5; D: -; V: TRBV28; CDR3: CASSWGVQPQHF
length: 15; J: TRBJ1-2; D: TRBD1; V: TRBV4-1; CDR3: CASSRGAGTGYGYTF
length: 13; J: TRBJ1-1; D: -; V: TRBV15; CDR3: CATSSPWGGEAFF